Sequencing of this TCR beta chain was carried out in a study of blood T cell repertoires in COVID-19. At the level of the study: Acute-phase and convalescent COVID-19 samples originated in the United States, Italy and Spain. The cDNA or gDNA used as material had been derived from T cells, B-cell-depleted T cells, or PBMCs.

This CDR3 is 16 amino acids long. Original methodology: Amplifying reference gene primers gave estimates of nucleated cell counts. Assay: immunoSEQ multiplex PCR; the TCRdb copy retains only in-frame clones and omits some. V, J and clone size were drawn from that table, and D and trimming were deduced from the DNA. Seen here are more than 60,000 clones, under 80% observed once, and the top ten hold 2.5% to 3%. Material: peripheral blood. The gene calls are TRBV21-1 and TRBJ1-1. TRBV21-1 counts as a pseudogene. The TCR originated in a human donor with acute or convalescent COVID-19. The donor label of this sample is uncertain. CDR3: CASSKERAVFGTEAFF. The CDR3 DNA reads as TGTGCCAGCAGCAAAGAGAGGGCAGTTTTTGGCACTGAAGCTTTCTTT.